One and the same sample provided the 17 T cell receptor beta chains below, sequenced in a study of CD8 T cells in Susac syndrome. Random-hexamer reverse transcription was applied to roughly 0.45 to 1 ug RNA. TCRdb recomputed calls from the immunoSEQ multiplex PCR reads with MiXCR, one row per CDR3 protein. This repertoire shows around 80,000 distinct CDR3 sequences, less than 95% found once; its top ten account for approximately 0.49%. Sequenced material: CD8+ T cells from PBMCs. The receptors shown here come from a human donor with Susac syndrome.

The table lists this clonotype with a count of one. The chain employs TRBV7-2 and TRBJ2-3; 8 nucleotides line up with TRBD1. Germline loops: CDR1 SGHTA, CDR2 FQGNSA. The CDR3 covers 15 residues. The V gene end was trimmed by 3 bases and the J gene end by 4 bases; junction bases not matched to a gene: 6. The CDR3 here is CASSFEDRVADTQYF. CDR3 nucleotides: TGTGCCAGCAGCTTTGAGGACAGGGTGGCAGATACGCAGTATTTT.

The chain links TRBV20-1 to TRBJ2-7; the D call may be TRBD1 or TRBD2 (5 bases each). Germline V gene data show CDR1 as DFQATT and CDR2 as SNEGSKA (reference sequence). There are 14 residues in the CDR3. V lost 4 bases, J lost 3 bases, and 16 bases lay in between. The CDR3 DNA follows: TGCAGTGCTATAGGGACGGACAATTACTACGAGCAGTACTTC. It encodes CSAIGTDNYYEQYF.

The V call is TRBV7-8, the J call TRBJ1-2; 8 bases line up with TRBD1. With V trimmed by 5 bases and J by 2 bases, 7 bases remained unmatched. This CDR3 is 15 amino acids long. The germline V gene encodes CDR1 SGHVS and CDR2 FQNEAQ. As DNA, the CDR3 is TGTGCCAGCAGCCCATCCGGGACAGGAAACTATGGCTACACCTTC. Encoded protein: CASSPSGTGNYGYTF.

The rearrangement links TRBV5-4 to TRBJ2-4, with D tentatively TRBD1 (6 bases). Trimming left V 4 bases short and J 8 bases short, with 19 bases between. Looked up from germline, CDR1 is SGHNT and CDR2 is YYREEE (reference sequence). This CDR3 has 15 amino acids. The CDR3, as DNA: TGTGCCAGCAGCCGACGATACAGGGCTGGGGACATTCAGTACTTC. Translated: CASSRRYRAGDIQYF. The full variable domain, in which reference TRBV5-4 and TRBJ2-4 provide the parts outside the CDR3, is ETGVTQSPTHLIKTRGQQVTLRCSSQSGHNTVSWYQQALGQGPQFIFQYYREEENGRGNFPPRFSGLQFPNYSSELNVNALELDDSALYLCASSRRYRAGDIQYFGAGTRLSVL.

The genes are TRBV29-1 and TRBJ1-2; unclear D gene. Germline-derived CDR1 and CDR2 are SQVTM and ANQGSEA. This CDR3 has 12 residues. The CDR3: CSVPGSRGGYTF. Here the CDR3 DNA reads TGCAGTGTCCCGGGGAGCCGTGGGGGCTACACCTTC.

The V gene is TRBV9, the J gene TRBJ2-3, with D possibly TRBD1 on 6 matching bases. The CDR3 is 11 residues long. Trimming removed 5 bases from V and 6 bases from J, with 7 bases in between. Germline loops: CDR1 SGDLS, CDR2 YYNGEE. The DNA for the CDR3 is TGTGCCAGCAGTGACAGGGATACGCAGTATTTT. The encoded protein is CASSDRDTQYF.

The rearrangement joins TRBV30 to TRBJ1-6; D remains unclear. The CDR3 is made up of 15 amino acids. V was clipped by 2 bases and J by 10 bases, with 18 bases between them. CDR1 and CDR2 from the germline V gene are GTSNPN and SVGIG (reference sequence). DNA for the CDR3: TGTGCCTGGAGTCCACCGGACCGCCGGAGGTCACCCCTCCACTTT. Translating it yields CAWSPPDRRRSPLHF. The whole variable domain, remainder taken from reference TRBV30 and TRBJ1-6, is SQTIHQWPATLVQPVGSPLSLECTVEGTSNPNLYWYRQAAGRGLQLLFYSVGIGQISSEVPQNLSASRPQDRQFILSSKKLLLSDSGFYLCAWSPPDRRRSPLHFGNGTRLTVT.

This clonotype was detected only once. The chain carries TRBV7-6 and TRBJ2-4, with D possibly TRBD1 on 6 matching bases. CDR1 and CDR2 from the germline V gene are SGHVS and FNYEAQ. The CDR3 contains 14 residues. Trimming cost V 5 bases and J 8 bases, with 16 bases left between them. This chain's CDR3 is CASSQGSVPDIQYF. CDR3 nucleotide sequence: TGTGCCAGCAGCCAGGGGTCGGTTCCGGACATTCAGTACTTC.

The chain couples TRBV3-1 to TRBJ2-7, with D perhaps TRBD2 (6 bases). Germline CDR1 is LGHDT and CDR2 is YNNKEL (reference sequence). The length of the CDR3 is 13 residues. Trimming stripped 5 bases from V and 3 bases from J, with 11 bases between. The CDR3 DNA follows: TGTGCCAGCAGCGTGGCCGGGGGCTACGAGCAGTACTTC. As protein: CASSVAGGYEQYF.

V gene TRBV12-3 or TRBV12-4 combines with J gene TRBJ1-1; D gene ambiguous. CDR3 size: 11 residues. Trimming took off 6 bases at V and 1 base at J, with 3 bases between the two ends. The CDR3 sequence: CASRGNTEAFF. In nucleotides, the CDR3 is TGTGCCAGCAGGGGGAACACTGAAGCTTTCTTT.

This chain uses TRBV9 with TRBJ2-1, with a tentative D call TRBD2 (6 bases). Trimming stripped 7 bases from V and 2 bases from J, with 10 bases between. The CDR3 is 13 amino acids. In germline, CDR1 is SGDLS, CDR2 YYNGEE. The CDR3 region has the DNA TGTGCCAGCGCCTCGGGGGCCTACAATGAGCAGTTCTTC. It translates to CASASGAYNEQFF.

This chain links TRBV7-9 with TRBJ1-1; D unclear. CDR1 SEHNR and CDR2 FQNEAQ come from the germline V gene (reference sequence). This CDR3 is built from 12 residues. The V gene lost 4 bases and the J gene lost 6 bases, with 9 bases spanning the gap. In DNA form, the CDR3 reads TGTGCCAGCAGCTCCGCGGGAGCTGAAGCTTTCTTT. This translates into CASSSAGAEAFF.

The CDR3 spells CAWGLRGHNSPLHF. The CDR3 nucleotides read TGTGCCTGGGGCCTCAGGGGGCATAATTCACCCCTCCACTTT. The chain uses TRBV30 and TRBJ1-6; 8 nucleotides agree with TRBD1. This CDR3 region has 14 residues. J was trimmed by 5 bases and V by 5 bases; bases with no gene match: 5. Germline assignment: CDR1 GTSNPN and CDR2 SVGIG (reference sequence).

The gene calls are TRBV10-2 and TRBJ2-2, with no clear D. The length of the CDR3 is 12 residues. V was pared by 8 bases and J by 4 bases, with 8 bases between. Germline CDR1 reads WSHSY; CDR2 reads SAAADI. CDR3 nucleotides: TGCGCCAGCGGTCGGAGCACCGGGGAGCTGTTTTTT. The encoded protein is CASGRSTGELFF.

The chain is built from TRBV6-1 and TRBJ2-1; possible D gene TRBD1, 6 bases. The CDR3 runs to 15 residues. Trimming cost V 4 bases and J 5 bases, with 15 bases left between them. Per the germline V gene, CDR1 is MNHNS and CDR2 is SASEGT. The CDR3, as DNA: TGTGCCAGCAGTGGGTTTCTTGGACAGAACAATGAGCAGTTCTTC. This encodes CASSGFLGQNNEQFF.

This chain joins TRBV7-2 and TRBJ2-7; D remains unclear. V was trimmed by 4 bases and J by 4 bases, leaving 8 bases between them. CDR3 size: 12 residues. Germline V gene sequence: CDR1 SGHTA, CDR2 FQGNSA. CDR3 nucleotides: TGTGCCAGCAGCTCCCTCCTGTACGAGCAGTACTTC. This encodes CASSSLLYEQYF.

This clonotype occurred once. V and J are TRBV7-8 and TRBJ1-2; possible D gene TRBD1, 5 bases. V was shortened by 5 bases and J by 3 bases, with 16 bases between the two germline ends. In germline, CDR1 is SGHVS, CDR2 FQNEAQ. The CDR3 sequence is 15 residues long. The CDR3: CASSPRAARDYGYTF. The CDR3 nucleotides are TGTGCCAGCAGCCCCCGGGCCGCCAGGGACTATGGCTACACCTTC.